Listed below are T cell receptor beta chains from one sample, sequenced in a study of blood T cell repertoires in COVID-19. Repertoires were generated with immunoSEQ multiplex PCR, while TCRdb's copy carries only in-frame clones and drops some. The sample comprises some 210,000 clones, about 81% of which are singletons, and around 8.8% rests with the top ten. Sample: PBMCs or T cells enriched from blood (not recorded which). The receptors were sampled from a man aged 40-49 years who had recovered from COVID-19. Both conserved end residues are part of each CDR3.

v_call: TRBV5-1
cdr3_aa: CASSVQGYAEAFF

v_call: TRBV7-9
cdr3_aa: CAGGLVSSTDTQYF

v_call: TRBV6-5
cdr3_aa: CASRRTRSYNSPLHF

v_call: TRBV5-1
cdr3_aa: CASSLGESIVSQYF

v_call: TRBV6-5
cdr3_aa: CASSSGRNYGYTF

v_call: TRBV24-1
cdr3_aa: CATSDSGQGNIQYF

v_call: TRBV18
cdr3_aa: CASSPNRAEGSGYTF

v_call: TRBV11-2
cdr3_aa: CASSTLANTGELFF

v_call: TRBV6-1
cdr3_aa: CASSEAQGSGEKLFF

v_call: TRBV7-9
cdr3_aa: CASSLGGDSNSPLHF

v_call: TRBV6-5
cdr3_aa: CASSYSSGIWSPLHF

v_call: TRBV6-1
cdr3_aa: CASSDLGSYGYTF

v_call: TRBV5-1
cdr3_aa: CASSSVAGATNEQFF

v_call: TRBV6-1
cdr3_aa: CASSETTGQGGNF

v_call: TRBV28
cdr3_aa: CASSQDVRRQPQHF